The 25 T cell receptor beta chains below were found in one sample sequenced in a study of T cells expressing NK-cell markers (dated by TCRdb to about 2020). Library method: 5' RACE. Sequenced on an Illumina HiSeq 2000. The reads went through TCRdb reprocessing, and each CDR3 protein sequence gets one entry with no DNA. This sample's listing comprises about half a million distinct CDR3 sequences. Of the sample, 1.4% falls within the top ten clones. Sequencing was carried out using blood T cells: a sorted CD56 or NKG2C T cell subset, CD4+ or CD8+ T cells, or bulk PBMC T cells (not recorded which). The receptors were gathered from a woman between 45 and 60 years old in good health. Donor details come from another sample of the same person, matched by shared clones.

The chain has TRBV6-1 and TRBJ1-2; TCRdb's assignment of TRBD1 cannot be checked, as there is no DNA. This CDR3 comprises 15 residues. Per the germline V gene, CDR1 is MNHNS and CDR2 is SASEGT. The CDR3 reads CASSVETGANYGYTF.

This rearrangement joins TRBV18 to TRBJ2-2; lacking DNA, the TRBD2 call made by TCRdb goes unchecked. The CDR3 is 18 residues long. The germline CDR1 and CDR2 sequences are KGHSH and LQKENI. The CDR3 reads CASSPRIKAGGITGELFF.

The rearrangement links TRBV7-7 to TRBJ2-3; TCRdb's D call, TRBD2, is unchecked because there is no DNA. This CDR3 region has 16 residues. The germline CDR1 and CDR2 sequences are SSHAT and FNYEAQ (reference sequence). CDR3 in amino acids: CASSPGVRGGPDTQYF.

This chain uses TRBV7-2 with TRBJ2-2. Looked up from germline, CDR1 is SGHTA and CDR2 is FQGNSA. The CDR3 has 16 amino acids. The CDR3 reads CASSGQPHANTGELFF.

The J gene is TRBJ2-2, the V gene TRBV3-1; the D call from TCRdb, TRBD1, cannot be confirmed without DNA. The CDR3 runs 14 residues. CDR1 and CDR2 (germline): LGHDT, YNNKEL (reference sequence). CDR3: CASSDQGRTGELFF.

V usage is TRBV5-1 and J usage is TRBJ1-4; as DNA is missing, the TRBD1 call by TCRdb cannot be tested. The CDR3 is 15 residues long. Germline lookup yields CDR1 SGHRS and CDR2 YFSETQ. CDR3 protein: CASSASGRANEKLFF.

This chain connects TRBV12-5 to TRBJ2-3. Germline values: CDR1 LGHNT, CDR2 FRNRAP. The CDR3 extends over 14 amino acids. Here the CDR3 reads CASGLSPSTDTQYF.

The chain employs TRBV12-3 or TRBV12-4 and TRBJ2-3; TCRdb designates TRBD1, a call that cannot be tested without DNA. The CDR3 consists of 16 residues. CDR3: CASSLGFGTSTDTQYF.

The chain employs TRBV20-1 and TRBJ1-1. Germline V gives CDR1 DFQATT, CDR2 SNEGSKA (reference sequence). The CDR3 has 12 amino acids. CDR3 amino acids: CSAPIGNTEAFF.

The J gene is TRBJ2-6, the V gene TRBV12-3 or TRBV12-4; the TCRdb call, TRBD1, lacks DNA for checking. CDR3 length equals 15 residues. CDR3 region: CASLQQGRGANVLTF.

The chain joins TRBV28 to TRBJ1-4; TCRdb selects TRBD1, and the lack of DNA leaves this call unchecked. Germline V CDR1 and CDR2: MDHEN, SYDVKM. This CDR3 contains 13 residues. This chain's CDR3 is CASSFQGREKLFF.

J is TRBJ2-3 and V is TRBV29-1; the TCRdb D gene call, TRBD2, has no DNA to confirm it. The CDR3 length is 14 residues. Germline CDR1 SQVTM, CDR2 ANQGSEA. The CDR3 protein is CSVARAGRTDTQYF.

V and J are TRBV6-5 and TRBJ1-1. This CDR3 contains 13 residues. In germline, CDR1 is MNHEY, CDR2 SVGAGI. This CDR3 is CASRYDGFGEAFF.

The chain has TRBV6-5 and TRBJ2-3. The CDR3 spans 15 residues. CDR1 is MNHEY, CDR2 SVGAGI, per germline. CDR3 sequence reads: CASSYSTTSTDTQYF.

The rearrangement joins TRBV6-5 to TRBJ2-1; TCRdb designates TRBD2, a call that cannot be tested without DNA. CDR3 length: 14 residues. Per germline, CDR1 MNHEY and CDR2 SVGAGI. The CDR3 sequence is CASSYQRLGIEQFF.

This sequence joins TRBV12-3 or TRBV12-4 and TRBJ1-1. The CDR3 has 16 amino acids. The chain's CDR3 is CASSLRIGYQDAEAFF.

The CDR3 spells CASSSTNSDQPQHF. This rearrangement joins TRBV12-3 or TRBV12-4 to TRBJ1-5. The CDR3 consists of 14 residues.

This sequence joins TRBV7-2 and TRBJ2-1; TCRdb's D gene call, TRBD1, goes unchecked for lack of DNA. In germline, CDR1 is SGHTA, CDR2 FQGNSA. This CDR3 is 17 amino acids long. The CDR3 region is CASSAHPRGRSYNEQFF.

The chain employs TRBV5-1 and TRBJ2-3. From germline, CDR1 is SGHRS and CDR2 YFSETQ. The CDR3 totals 15 residues. Here the CDR3 reads CASSLESVSGDTQYF.

The CDR3 is CASSLTGITDTQYF. The chain has TRBV25-1 and TRBJ2-3; with no DNA, the TCRdb D assignment of TRBD1 cannot be verified. Germline assignment: CDR1 MGHDK and CDR2 SYGVNS. This CDR3 has 14 residues.

The rearrangement uses TRBV5-1 and TRBJ2-7; the D call of TRBD1 rests on TCRdb alone, since no DNA is present to check it. CDR3 size: 14 residues. CDR1 is SGHRS, CDR2 YFSETQ, per germline. The CDR3 spells CASSLEGANYEQYF.

The CDR3 sequence is CASRRGQRQETQYF. The chain employs TRBV25-1 and TRBJ2-5; TCRdb names TRBD2, which stays unverified in the absence of DNA. Germline CDR1 MGHDK, CDR2 SYGVNS. The CDR3 is 14 amino acids.

The chain links TRBV3-1 to TRBJ1-1; the D call of TRBD1 rests on TCRdb alone, since no DNA is present to check it. Germline V gives CDR1 LGHDT, CDR2 YNNKEL (reference sequence). The CDR3 spans 15 residues. CDR3 region: CASSQGGHLNTEAFF. Full variable domain (missing parts from reference TRBV3-1 and TRBJ1-1): DTAVSQTPKYLVTQMGNDKSIKCEQNLGHDTMYWYKQDSKKFLKIMFSYNNKELIINETVPNRFSPKSPDKAHLNLHINSLELGDSAVYFCASSQGGHLNTEAFFGQGTRLTVV.

V gene TRBV7-2 combines with J gene TRBJ2-2. CDR1 and CDR2 (germline): SGHTA, FQGNSA. This CDR3 is 16 amino acids long. CDR3 residues: CASSLTGEANTGELFF.

The chain has TRBV12-3 or TRBV12-4 and TRBJ2-3. The CDR3 totals 14 residues. The CDR3 is CASNERRSTDTQYF.